This T cell receptor (beta chain) came from a study of T cell repertoires in cytomegalovirus infection. Overall study context: Indications of both CMV infection and matching HLA type were provided by public TCR beta signatures.

Findings of the study overall: The cumulative frequency of public TCR beta families identified carriers of CMV plus the relevant HLA. The ex vivo response showed dominance by HLA-C-restricted CMV-specific TCR beta clonotypes.

This clonotype was found many times. Its antigen is unknown. MiXCR, applied by TCRdb to the reads, yields one record per CDR3 protein. Here the sample spans under 200,000 distinct CDR3 sequences, more than 9% being singletons. Germline values: CDR1 SNHLY, CDR2 FYNNEI. The CDR3 is 13 amino acids. The V segment lost 8 bases and the J segment 0 bases; nucleotides outside the gene matches: 2. Input material: PBMCs. The origin of this receptor is a human donor in good health (CMV status not recorded). Some clones in this sample may be carry-over from other donors' samples. This chain uses TRBV2 with TRBJ2-5; 8 nucleotides align to TRBD2. The CDR3 protein is CASLAGNQETQYF. In nucleotides, the CDR3 is TGTGCCAGCTTAGCGGGAAACCAAGAGACCCAGTACTTC.